The 6 T cell receptor beta chains listed next were all sequenced from one sample in a study of regulatory T cells in long-lasting Graves disease. According to the study, TCR beta libraries were built with iRepertoire HTBI primers and CDR3-region Arm-PCR. TCRdb reprocessed the multiplex PCR reads with MiXCR, giving one entry per CDR3 protein. The top ten hold more than 35% of the sample, which has 320,000 or so distinct CDR3 sequences, 15% to 20% seen once. Time point defined: newly diagnosed GD, antithyroid drugs for less than 3 months. Isolated PBMC RNA provided the starting material for the TCR library. The sample was peripheral blood mononuclear cells (PBMCs), taken at new diagnosis, from a patient treated with antithyroid drugs. Receptor source: a female donor with Graves disease.

This clonotype showed up many times. The gene calls are TRBV12-3 or TRBV12-4 and TRBJ1-6, with D possibly matching TRBD1 (6 bases). Deletions cut 5 bases from V and 7 bases from J, with 12 bases between. The CDR3 spans 14 residues. CDR3 residues: CASSAQGPNSPLHF. CDR3 DNA sequence: TGTGCCAGCAGTGCACAGGGTCCGAATTCACCCCTCCACTTT.

The sample holds many counts of this clonotype. The chain is built from TRBV9 and TRBJ2-1; unclear D gene. This CDR3 has 13 residues. Trimming shortened V by 3 bases and J by 5 bases, and 9 bases separated the two germline ends. The germline V gene encodes CDR1 SGDLS and CDR2 YYNGEE. DNA of the CDR3: TGTGCCAGCAGCGGAGACACCCACAATGAGCAGTTCTTC. Residues: CASSGDTHNEQFF.

Many counts were recorded for this clonotype. The rearrangement uses TRBV28 and TRBJ1-1, with a tentative D call TRBD1 (5 bases). V lost 2 bases and J lost 5, with 12 bases in between. Germline V lookup: CDR1 MDHEN, CDR2 SYDVKM. There are 14 residues in the CDR3. CDR3 sequence: CASSLVGGRTEAFF. CDR3 in DNA: TGTGCCAGCAGTTTAGTCGGGGGACGGACTGAAGCTTTCTTT.

The chain carries TRBV7-3 and TRBJ2-2; 7 nucleotides match TRBD2. The trim removed 3 bases at V and 8 bases at J, leaving 9 bases unmatched. Germline V gives CDR1 SGHTA, CDR2 FQGTGA. There are 15 residues in the CDR3. CDR3 DNA: TGTGCCAGCAGCTTCGAGGCGCGGGAGTTTGGGGAGCTGTTTTTT. Encoded protein: CASSFEAREFGELFF.

This clonotype was detected many times. V gene TRBV18 combines with J gene TRBJ2-5; 10 nucleotides agree with TRBD2. Germline CDR1 KGHSH, CDR2 LQKENI. The CDR3 has 15 amino acids. The V segment lost 3 bases and the J segment 5 bases; nucleotides outside the gene matches: 6. DNA for the CDR3: TGTGCCAGCTCACCTCCGGGACTAGCGACGGAGACCCAGTACTTC. Residues: CASSPPGLATETQYF.

Details on this clonotype: Only one base separates this from a far larger clonotype, so it likely reflects a read error. The CDR3 reads CASSFGRGGGETQYF. DNA of the CDR3: TGTGCCAGCAGCTTCGGCCGAGGGGGCGGGGAGACCCAGTACTTC. The chain joins TRBV7-8 to TRBJ2-7; TRBD1 matches at 7 bases. TRBJ2-5 matches the DNA end more closely, so the J call is doubtful. Germline loops: CDR1 SGHVS, CDR2 FQNEAQ. This CDR3 is built from 15 residues.